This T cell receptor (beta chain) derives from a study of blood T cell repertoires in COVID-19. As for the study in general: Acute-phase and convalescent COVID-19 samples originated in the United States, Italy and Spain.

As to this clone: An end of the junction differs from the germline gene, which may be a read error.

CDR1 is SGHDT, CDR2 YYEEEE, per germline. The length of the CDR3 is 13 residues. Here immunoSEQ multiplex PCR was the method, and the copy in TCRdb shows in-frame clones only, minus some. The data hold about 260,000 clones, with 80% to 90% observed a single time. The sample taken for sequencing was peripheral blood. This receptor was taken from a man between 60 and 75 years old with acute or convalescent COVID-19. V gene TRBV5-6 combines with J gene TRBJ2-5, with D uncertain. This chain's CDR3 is CASSLFHQETQYF. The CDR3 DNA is TGTGCCAGCAGCTTGTTCCACCAGGAGACCCAGTACTTC.